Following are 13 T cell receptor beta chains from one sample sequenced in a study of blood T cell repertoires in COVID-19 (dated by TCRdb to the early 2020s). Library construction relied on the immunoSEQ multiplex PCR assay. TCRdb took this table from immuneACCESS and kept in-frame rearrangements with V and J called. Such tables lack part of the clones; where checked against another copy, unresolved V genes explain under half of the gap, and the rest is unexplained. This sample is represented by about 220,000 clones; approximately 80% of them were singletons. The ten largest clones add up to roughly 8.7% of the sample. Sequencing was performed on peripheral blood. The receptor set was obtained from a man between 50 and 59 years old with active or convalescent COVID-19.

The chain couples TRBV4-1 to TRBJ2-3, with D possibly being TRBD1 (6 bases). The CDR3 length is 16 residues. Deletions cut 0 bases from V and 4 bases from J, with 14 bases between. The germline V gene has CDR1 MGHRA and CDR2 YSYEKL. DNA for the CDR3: TGCGCCAGCAGCCAAGATTGGGGGCGCCTCCCAGATACGCAGTATTTT. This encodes CASSQDWGRLPDTQYF.

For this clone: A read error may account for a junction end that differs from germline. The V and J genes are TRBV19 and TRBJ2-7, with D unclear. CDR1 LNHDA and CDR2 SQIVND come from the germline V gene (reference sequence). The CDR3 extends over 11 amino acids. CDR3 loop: CASSTPYVQYF. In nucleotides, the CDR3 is TGTGCCAGTAGTACCCCCTACGTGCAGTACTTC.

CDR3 sequence reads: CASSEGSLAGGFGSPLHF. The CDR3 DNA reads TGTGCCAGCAGTGAAGGTTCCCTGGCAGGGGGGTTCGGATCACCCCTCCACTTT. The chain is built from TRBV6-1 and TRBJ1-6; 7 positions match TRBD1. CDR1 and CDR2 from the germline V gene are MNHNS and SASEGT. The V gene end was trimmed by 1 base and the J gene end by 10 bases; junction bases not matched to a gene: 16. This CDR3 comprises 18 residues.

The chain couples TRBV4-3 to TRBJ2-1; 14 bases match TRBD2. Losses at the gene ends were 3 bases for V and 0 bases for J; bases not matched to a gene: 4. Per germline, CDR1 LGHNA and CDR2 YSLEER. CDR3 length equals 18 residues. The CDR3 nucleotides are TGCGCCAGCAGCCACGGACTAGCGGGGGGCCTCTCCTACAATGAGCAGTTCTTC. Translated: CASSHGLAGGLSYNEQFF.

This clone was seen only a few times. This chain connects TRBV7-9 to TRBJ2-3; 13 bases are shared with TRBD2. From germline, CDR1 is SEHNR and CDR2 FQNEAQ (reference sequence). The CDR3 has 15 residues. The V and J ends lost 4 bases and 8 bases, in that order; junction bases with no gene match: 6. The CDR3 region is CASSWTSGSPGTQYF. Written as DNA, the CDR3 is TGTGCCAGCAGCTGGACTAGCGGGAGCCCCGGTACGCAGTATTTT.

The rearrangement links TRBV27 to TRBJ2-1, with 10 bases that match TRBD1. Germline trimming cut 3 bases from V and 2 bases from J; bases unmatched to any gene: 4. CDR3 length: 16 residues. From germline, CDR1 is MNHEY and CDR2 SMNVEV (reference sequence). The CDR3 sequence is CASSFIGTGAYNEQFF. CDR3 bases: TGTGCCAGCAGTTTTATCGGGACAGGGGCCTACAATGAGCAGTTCTTC.

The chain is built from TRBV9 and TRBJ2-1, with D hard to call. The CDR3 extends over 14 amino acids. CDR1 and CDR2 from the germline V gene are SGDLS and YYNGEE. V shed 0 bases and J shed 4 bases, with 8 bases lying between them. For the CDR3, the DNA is TGTGCCAGCAGCGTAGGGGCAGAATACAATGAGCAGTTCTTC. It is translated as CASSVGAEYNEQFF.

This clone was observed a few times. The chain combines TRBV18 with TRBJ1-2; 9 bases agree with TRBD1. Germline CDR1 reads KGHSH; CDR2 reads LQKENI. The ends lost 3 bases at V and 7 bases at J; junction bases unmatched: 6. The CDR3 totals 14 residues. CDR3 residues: CASSPEGQGSGYTF. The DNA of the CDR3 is TGTGCCAGCTCACCGGAGGGACAGGGATCTGGCTACACCTTC.

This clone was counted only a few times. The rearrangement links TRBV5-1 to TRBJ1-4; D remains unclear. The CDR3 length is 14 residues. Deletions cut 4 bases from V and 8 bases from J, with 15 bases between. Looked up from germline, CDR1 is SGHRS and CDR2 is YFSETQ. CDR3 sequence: CASSPLAGSEKLFF. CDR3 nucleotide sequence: TGCGCCAGCAGCCCCTTAGCGGGGAGCGAAAAACTGTTTTTT.

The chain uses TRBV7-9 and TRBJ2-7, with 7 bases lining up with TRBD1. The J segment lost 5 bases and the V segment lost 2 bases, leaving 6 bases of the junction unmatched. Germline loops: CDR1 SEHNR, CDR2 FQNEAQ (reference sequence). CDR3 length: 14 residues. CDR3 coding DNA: TGTGCCAGCAGCTTACCGACAGGGCGGAACGAGCAGTACTTC. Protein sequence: CASSLPTGRNEQYF.

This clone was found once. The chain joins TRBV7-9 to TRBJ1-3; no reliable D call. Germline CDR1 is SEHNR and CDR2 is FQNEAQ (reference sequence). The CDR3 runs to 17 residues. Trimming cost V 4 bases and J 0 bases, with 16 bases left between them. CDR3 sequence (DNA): TGTGCCAGCAGCTCCAAGGCTCAGGCTTCCTCTGGAAACACCATATATTTT. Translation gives CASSSKAQASSGNTIYF. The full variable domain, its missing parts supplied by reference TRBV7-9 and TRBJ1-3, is DTGVSQNPRHKITKRGQNVTFRCDPISEHNRLYWYRQTLGQGPEFLTYFQNEAQLEKSRLLSDRFSAERPKGSFSTLEIQRTEQGDSAMYLCASSSKAQASSGNTIYFGEGSWLTVV.

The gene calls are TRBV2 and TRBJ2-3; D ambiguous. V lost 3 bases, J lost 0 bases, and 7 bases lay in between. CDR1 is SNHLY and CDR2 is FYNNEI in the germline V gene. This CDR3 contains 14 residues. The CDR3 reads CASSDSSSTDTQYF. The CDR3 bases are TGTGCCAGCAGTGATTCTTCCAGCACAGATACGCAGTATTTT.

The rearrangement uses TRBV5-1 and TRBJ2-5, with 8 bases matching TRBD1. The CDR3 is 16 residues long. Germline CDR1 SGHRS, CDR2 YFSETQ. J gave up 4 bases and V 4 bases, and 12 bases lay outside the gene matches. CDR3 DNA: TGCGCCAGCAGCCCTACTCCCGGGACAGGAGGAGAGACCCAGTACTTC. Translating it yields CASSPTPGTGGETQYF.